This T cell receptor beta chain derives from a study of cytomegalovirus exposure and HLA in healthy donors. Study at large: Among about 380 genotyped donors, roughly 81% fell in the Caucasian-associated ancestry cluster.

Participants comprised healthy donors of bone marrow. The PCR employed 60 Vbeta primers together with 13 Jbeta primers. Some clones are missing from TCRdb's copy, which holds only in-frame ones; the method was immunoSEQ multiplex PCR. The repertoire holds some 170,000 clones, with roughly 81% as singletons. The V end was cut by 9 bases, the J end by 4 bases, with 16 bases between. Per the germline V gene, CDR1 is WNHNN and CDR2 is SYGVQD (reference sequence). This CDR3 is built from 14 residues. The sequenced sample was PBMCs. This rearrangement joins TRBV10-1 to TRBJ2-1; D possibly corresponds to TRBD2 (5 bases). This receptor was identified in a woman aged 18-35 years in good health and CMV-seropositive. CDR3 sequence reads: CASSRTEEYNEQFF. In DNA form, the CDR3 reads TGCGCCAGTTCTCGGACGGAGGAATACAATGAGCAGTTCTTC.